These T cell receptor beta chains were read from a single sample in a study of blood T cell repertoires in COVID-19. Assay used: immunoSEQ multiplex PCR; TCRdb lists only in-frame clones, some missing. The profile shows about 150,000 clones, around 82% of them singletons. Material: peripheral blood. The source of these receptors is a woman between 45 and 60 years old with acute or convalescent COVID-19. CDR3s include the opening cysteine and the closing phenylalanine or tryptophan. The D gene is left open where the match is weak. Clone size is shown for a subset of rows, as once, few, many or a class of expanded clone.

d_call: TRBD1
clone_size: .
j_call: TRBJ2-7
v_call: TRBV9
cdr3_aa: CASSVSPGTGDAYEQYF
cdr3_nt: TGTGCCAGCAGCGTTTCCCCCGGGACAGGGGATGCCTACGAGCAGTACTTC

d_call: TRBD1
clone_size: .
j_call: TRBJ2-1
v_call: TRBV27
cdr3_aa: CASSLRDRGDNEQFF
cdr3_nt: TGTGCCAGCAGTTTAAGGGACAGGGGGGACAATGAGCAGTTCTTC

d_call: .
clone_size: .
j_call: TRBJ1-2
v_call: TRBV25-1
cdr3_aa: CASSPYDGGGYTF
cdr3_nt: TGTGCCAGCAGTCCTTACGACGGGGGAGGCTACACCTTC

d_call: TRBD1
clone_size: .
j_call: TRBJ2-7
v_call: TRBV13
cdr3_aa: CASSLFGDRDYEQYF
cdr3_nt: TGTGCCAGCAGCTTATTCGGGGACAGGGACTACGAGCAGTACTTC

d_call: .
clone_size: .
j_call: TRBJ2-6
v_call: TRBV7-2
cdr3_aa: CASSLGGTGANVLTF
cdr3_nt: TGTGCCAGCAGCTTAGGAGGAACTGGGGCCAACGTCCTGACTTTC

d_call: TRBD1
clone_size: once
j_call: TRBJ1-1
v_call: TRBV14
cdr3_aa: CASSQGSGGNTEAFF
cdr3_nt: TGTGCCAGCAGCCAAGGGTCAGGGGGGAACACTGAAGCTTTCTTT

d_call: .
clone_size: once
j_call: TRBJ1-5
v_call: TRBV6-2/TRBV6-3
cdr3_aa: CASRYGGAGNQPQHF
cdr3_nt: TGTGCCAGCCGTTACGGGGGCGCGGGCAATCAGCCCCAGCATTTT

d_call: .
clone_size: few
j_call: TRBJ1-5
v_call: TRBV12-3/TRBV12-4
cdr3_aa: CASSFGRVQPQHF
cdr3_nt: TGTGCCAGCAGTTTTGGCAGGGTTCAGCCCCAGCATTTT

d_call: .
clone_size: .
j_call: TRBJ2-1
v_call: TRBV28
cdr3_aa: CASSTGQREQFF
cdr3_nt: TGTGCCAGCAGTACCGGACAGCGAGAGCAGTTCTTC

d_call: TRBD1
clone_size: .
j_call: TRBJ2-1
v_call: TRBV14
cdr3_aa: CASSLRQGGSYNEQFF
cdr3_nt: TGTGCCAGCAGCCTTAGACAGGGGGGCTCCTACAATGAGCAGTTCTTC

d_call: TRBD1
clone_size: once
j_call: TRBJ1-2
v_call: TRBV7-2
cdr3_aa: CASSLAQGNVYTF
cdr3_nt: TGTGCCAGCAGCTTAGCACAGGGGAATGTATACACCTTC

d_call: .
clone_size: .
j_call: TRBJ1-4
v_call: TRBV7-9
cdr3_aa: CASTLDGKLFF
cdr3_nt: TGTGCCAGCACCCTAGACGGAAAACTGTTTTTT

d_call: .
clone_size: few
j_call: TRBJ1-1
v_call: TRBV4-2
cdr3_aa: CASSQEPGGRTEAFF
cdr3_nt: TGTGCCAGCAGCCAAGAACCGGGAGGGAGGACTGAAGCTTTCTTT

d_call: .
clone_size: .
j_call: TRBJ2-1
v_call: TRBV6-6
cdr3_aa: CASSYGQINEQFF
cdr3_nt: TGTGCCAGCAGTTACGGACAAATCAATGAGCAGTTCTTC

d_call: TRBD2
clone_size: .
j_call: TRBJ2-1
v_call: TRBV6-6
cdr3_aa: CASSQGLALNEQFF
cdr3_nt: TGTGCCAGCAGTCAGGGACTAGCTTTAAATGAGCAGTTCTTC

d_call: TRBD1
clone_size: .
j_call: TRBJ1-5
v_call: TRBV19
cdr3_aa: CASSIPRDRARGQPQHF
cdr3_nt: TGTGCCAGTAGTATCCCCCGCGACAGGGCCCGTGGTCAGCCCCAGCATTTT

d_call: .
clone_size: .
j_call: TRBJ1-3
v_call: TRBV5-1
cdr3_aa: CASSLETASGNTIYF
cdr3_nt: TGCGCCAGCAGCTTGGAGACTGCCTCTGGAAACACCATATATTTT

d_call: .
clone_size: .
j_call: TRBJ1-6
v_call: TRBV7-2
cdr3_aa: CASSLGRDSPLHF
cdr3_nt: TGTGCCAGCAGCTTAGGACGGGATTCACCCCTCCACTTT

d_call: .
clone_size: .
j_call: TRBJ1-5
v_call: TRBV30
cdr3_aa: CAWSGGNGDSNQPQHF
cdr3_nt: TGTGCCTGGAGTGGCGGGAATGGGGATAGCAATCAGCCCCAGCATTTT

d_call: .
clone_size: few
j_call: TRBJ2-7
v_call: TRBV19
cdr3_aa: CARPRAHPSYEQYF
cdr3_nt: TGTGCCAGGCCGAGGGCCCACCCTTCCTACGAGCAGTACTTC

d_call: .
clone_size: .
j_call: TRBJ2-7
v_call: TRBV5-5
cdr3_aa: CASSPIPNEQYF
cdr3_nt: TGTGCCAGCAGCCCAATTCCAAACGAGCAGTACTTC

d_call: .
clone_size: .
j_call: TRBJ1-3
v_call: TRBV3-1/TRBV3-2
cdr3_aa: CASSQSRQTAIYF
cdr3_nt: TGTGCCAGCAGCCAATCCCGACAGACCGCCATATATTTT

d_call: .
clone_size: .
j_call: TRBJ2-3
v_call: TRBV19
cdr3_aa: CASSIGGGSGTDTQYF
cdr3_nt: TGTGCCAGTAGTATCGGAGGGGGCTCGGGCACAGATACGCAGTATTTT